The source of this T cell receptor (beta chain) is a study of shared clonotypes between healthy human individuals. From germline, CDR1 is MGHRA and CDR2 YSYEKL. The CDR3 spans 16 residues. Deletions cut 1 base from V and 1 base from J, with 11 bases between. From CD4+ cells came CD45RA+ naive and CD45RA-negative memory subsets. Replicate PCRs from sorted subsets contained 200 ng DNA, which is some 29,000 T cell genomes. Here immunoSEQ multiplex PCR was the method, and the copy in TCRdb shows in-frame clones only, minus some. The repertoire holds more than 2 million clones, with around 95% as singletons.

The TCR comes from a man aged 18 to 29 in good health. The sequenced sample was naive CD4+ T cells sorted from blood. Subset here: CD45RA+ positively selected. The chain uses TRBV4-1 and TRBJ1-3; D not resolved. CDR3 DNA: TGCGCCAGCAGCCAAGGGTCGTTGGCATCTGGAAACACCATATATTTT. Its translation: CASSQGSLASGNTIYF.